This paragraph reports one T cell receptor beta chain. The antigen remains unidentified. This specimen belongs to a study of blood T cells in healthy people across ages. It was with a sample-barcoded 5' primer and a J-beta primer mix that a second PCR of about 6 to 11 cycles was run. Each CDR3 protein is one row after TCRdb ran MiXCR on the 5' RACE reads. The sample has under 2 million distinct CDR3 sequences; 30% to 40% are singletons. CDR3 length equals 13 residues. The ends lost 6 bases at V and 4 bases at J; junction bases unmatched: 5. Germline CDR1 ENHRY, CDR2 SYGVKD. General study findings and limits: Naive CD4+ cell counts and diversity both ran higher in long-lived than in aged donors.

The genes are TRBV10-3 and TRBJ1-2, with 7 bases matching TRBD1. The sample taken for sequencing was blood. The sequence was obtained from a woman in her twenties or thirties in good health. CDR3 bases: TGTGCCATCAGGATCGAGGGGGCCTATGGCTACACCTTC. The encoded protein is CAIRIEGAYGYTF.